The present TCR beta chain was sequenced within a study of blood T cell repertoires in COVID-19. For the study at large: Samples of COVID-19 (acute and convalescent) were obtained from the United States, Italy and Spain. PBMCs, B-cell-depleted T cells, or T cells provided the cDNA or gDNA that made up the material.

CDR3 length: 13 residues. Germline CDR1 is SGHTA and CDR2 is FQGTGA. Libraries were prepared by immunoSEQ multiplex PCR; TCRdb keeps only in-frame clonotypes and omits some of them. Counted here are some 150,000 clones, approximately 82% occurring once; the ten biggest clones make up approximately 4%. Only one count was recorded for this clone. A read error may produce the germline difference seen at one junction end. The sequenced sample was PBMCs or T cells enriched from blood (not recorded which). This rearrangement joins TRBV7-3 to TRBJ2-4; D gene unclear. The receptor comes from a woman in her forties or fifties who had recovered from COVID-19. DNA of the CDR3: TGTGCCAGCAGCCTAACGACCGGGAACATTCAGTACTTC. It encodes CASSLTTGNIQYF.